Below, 32 T cell receptor beta chains from the same sample are listed, as sequenced in a study of T cells after posttransplantation cyclophosphamide. Sequencing was performed with immunoSEQ multiplex PCR; in TCRdb, only in-frame clones are kept and a portion is missing. The sample has about 24,000 clones, none seen only once; the top ten hold roughly 7.2%. Input material: PBMCs. The receptors shown here come from a woman aged 55 to 70 in good health, CMV-negative, and a related stem cell transplant donor.

The table lists this clone with many counts. V and J are TRBV28 and TRBJ1-1; TRBD1 might be the D (5 bases). The germline V gene encodes CDR1 MDHEN and CDR2 SYDVKM. The CDR3 spans 15 residues. Trimming left V 7 bases short and J 4 bases short, with 19 bases between. In nucleotides, the CDR3 is TGTGCCAGCATGCTTCTGTCAGGGTCGCCCACTGAAGCTTTCTTT. Translating it yields CASMLLSGSPTEAFF. Full variable domain (outside the CDR3, taken from reference TRBV28 and TRBJ1-1): DVKVTQSSRYLVKRTGEKVFLECVQDMDHENMFWYRQDPGLGLRLIYFSYDVKMKEKGDIPEGYSVSREKKERFSLILESASTNQTSMYLCASMLLSGSPTEAFFGQGTRLTVV.

This clone has a count of ten or more. The chain carries TRBV9 and TRBJ2-2; the match to TRBD2 covers 8 bases. The J segment lost 6 bases and the V segment lost 0 bases, leaving 4 bases of the junction unmatched. Germline CDR1 SGDLS, CDR2 YYNGEE. The CDR3 is 15 amino acids. CDR3 sequence reads: CASSVVAGGPGELFF. CDR3 sequence (DNA): TGTGCCAGCAGCGTAGTGGCGGGGGGTCCCGGGGAGCTGTTTTTT.

This clone showed up many times. The chain has TRBV10-1 and TRBJ2-7, with 12 bases lining up with TRBD1. Germline loops: CDR1 WNHNN, CDR2 SYGVQD (reference sequence). V gave up 4 bases and J gave up 6 bases; unmatched junction bases: 13. The CDR3 sequence is 17 residues long. CDR3 sequence reads: CASSGCGGQGAKGEQYV. In DNA form, the CDR3 reads TGCGCCAGCAGTGGGTGCGGGGGACAGGGGGCAAAGGGCGAGCAGTACGTC.

This clone was recorded at least ten times. The chain links TRBV2 to TRBJ1-1; 11 nucleotides match TRBD1. This CDR3 has 12 residues. J lost 7 bases, V lost 6 bases, and 1 base had no gene match. Germline-derived CDR1 and CDR2 are SNHLY and FYNNEI. CDR3 protein: CASRGTGGEAFF. The CDR3 coding sequence is TGTGCCAGCAGAGGGACAGGGGGTGAAGCTTTCTTT.

This clone was recorded many times. This chain connects TRBV5-4 to TRBJ2-1, with 9 bases that match TRBD1. CDR1 SGHNT and CDR2 YYREEE come from the germline V gene (reference sequence). The CDR3 extends over 14 amino acids. V lost 6 bases to trimming and J lost 10 bases; unmatched junction nucleotides: 11. The CDR3 reads CASTSGDRAGEQFF. The CDR3 region has the DNA TGTGCCAGCACTTCGGGGGACAGGGCAGGGGAGCAGTTCTTC.

This clone has a count of ten or more. This chain uses TRBV7-3 with TRBJ2-1, with 7 bases lining up with TRBD2. Trimming removed 2 bases from V and 6 bases from J; junction bases left unmatched: 1. CDR3 length equals 13 residues. The germline CDR1 and CDR2 sequences are SGHTA and FQGTGA. The chain's CDR3 is CASSLGGGNEQFF. The CDR3 nucleotides are TGTGCCAGCAGCTTAGGGGGGGGCAATGAGCAGTTCTTC.

This clone was detected a few times. The J gene is TRBJ2-4, the V gene TRBV11-2; unclear D gene. V lost 2 bases and J lost 13, with 9 bases in between. The CDR3 totals 11 residues. Germline values: CDR1 SGHAT, CDR2 FQNNGV. CDR3 in DNA: TGTGCCAGCAGCTTATTTAGAAGCCAGTACTTC. It specifies CASSLFRSQYF.

This clone has a count of ten or more. The genes are TRBV10-3 and TRBJ2-7; 9 bases line up with TRBD2. The CDR3 has 13 residues. Germline trimming cut 11 bases from V and 2 bases from J; bases unmatched to any gene: 7. From germline, CDR1 is ENHRY and CDR2 SYGVKD. In DNA form, the CDR3 reads TGTGCCGCCAGGACTAGCGAGGCCTACGAGCAGTACTTC. Translation gives CAARTSEAYEQYF.

In its sample, this clone was seen a few times. This could be a read error, since a much larger clone is one nucleotide away. Other DNA sequences in the same sample also yield this CDR3. The V call is TRBV15, the J call TRBJ2-3; TRBD2 matches 10 bases. The V and J ends lost 2 bases and 0 bases, in that order; junction bases with no gene match: 5. Germline CDR1 is LNHNV and CDR2 is YYDKDF (reference sequence). CDR3 length: 17 residues. The CDR3 reads CATSRSPSGSSTDTQYF. CDR3 coding DNA: TGTGCCACCAGCAGATCCCCTAGCGGGAGTAGCACAGATACGCAGTATTTT.

The chain employs TRBV4-1 and TRBJ2-2, with a possible D match to TRBD1 (5 bases). Germline CDR1 and CDR2: MGHRA and YSYEKL. V was cut by 0 bases and J by 11 bases, with 16 bases left in between. The CDR3 is 15 amino acids. In DNA, the CDR3 is TGCGCCAGCAGCCAAGATCCGCCAGGGCCCCCCGAGCTGTTTTTT. Protein product: CASSQDPPGPPELFF.

This clone was detected ten times or more. The gene calls are TRBV5-6 and TRBJ1-2; TRBD1 aligns across 7 bases. CDR1 and CDR2 (germline): SGHDT, YYEEEE. This CDR3 is built from 14 residues. The J segment lost 8 bases and the V segment lost 2 bases, leaving 9 bases of the junction unmatched. CDR3 coding DNA: TGTGCCAGCAGCTTTGGTGACAGGGTAGGCGGCTACACCTTC. Residues: CASSFGDRVGGYTF.

This clone has ten or more counts. V is TRBV6-5 and J is TRBJ1-2; TRBD1 agrees at 7 bases. Germline V gene lookup returns CDR1 MNHEY and CDR2 SVGAGI. After removal of 6 bases from V and 6 bases from J, the junction contained 10 bases not matched to a gene. The CDR3 sequence is 14 residues long. The CDR3, as DNA: TGTGCCAGCAGCTCAACCACAGGGGTGGATGGCTACACCTTC. It is translated as CASSSTTGVDGYTF.

The chain couples TRBV6-6 to TRBJ2-3; 9 bases agree with TRBD1. The CDR3 sequence is 15 residues long. The J segment lost 7 bases and the V segment lost 2 bases, leaving 7 bases of the junction unmatched. Germline-derived CDR1 and CDR2 are MNHNY and SVGAGI (reference sequence). This chain's CDR3 is CASSYLGTGMNTQYF. The CDR3 nucleotides read TGTGCCAGCAGTTACCTCGGGACAGGGATGAATACGCAGTATTTT.

The sample holds many counts of this clone. The V gene is TRBV19, the J gene TRBJ2-2; 11 nucleotides align to TRBD1. The CDR3 contains 14 residues. Trimming removed 6 bases from V and 7 bases from J; junction bases left unmatched: 4. The V gene's germline CDR1 is LNHDA and CDR2 SQIVND (reference sequence). CDR3 DNA sequence: TGTGCCAGTAGGGACAGGGGGCTTGGCGGGGAGCTGTTTTTT. It encodes CASRDRGLGGELFF.

This clone was found many times. The chain employs TRBV28 and TRBJ2-3; 8 nucleotides align to TRBD1. Germline V gene sequence: CDR1 MDHEN, CDR2 SYDVKM. V lost 8 bases and J lost 3; bases outside the gene matches: 16. The CDR3 has 17 residues. Written as DNA, the CDR3 is TGTGCCAGCGTTGATAACAGGGGGTATGGGGTGACAGATACGCAGTATTTT. This codes for CASVDNRGYGVTDTQYF.

This clone has at least ten counts. The chain recombines TRBV19 with TRBJ2-1, with D possibly TRBD2 on 6 matching bases. Germline lookup yields CDR1 LNHDA and CDR2 SQIVND (reference sequence). The CDR3 spans 15 residues. Between the trimmed V and J ends, which lost 3 bases and 1 base, there was a span of 10 bases. The CDR3 reads CASSIPGRSYNEQFF. DNA of the CDR3: TGTGCCAGTAGTATCCCTGGGAGGTCCTACAATGAGCAGTTCTTC.

This clone was seen at least ten times. The rearrangement joins TRBV18 to TRBJ2-3; 8 nucleotides align to TRBD1. This CDR3 spans 15 amino acids. V shed 3 bases, J shed 1 base, and the junction held 3 bases outside the gene matches. Germline values: CDR1 KGHSH, CDR2 LQKENI. This CDR3 reads CASSPETGGTDTQYF. The CDR3 bases are TGTGCCAGCTCACCCGAGACAGGGGGCACAGATACGCAGTATTTT.

The table lists this clone with many counts. V and J are TRBV2 and TRBJ1-5; a weak D match, TRBD1 (6 bases). The CDR3 runs to 15 residues. Trimming pared 8 bases from V and 3 bases from J, leaving 17 bases between. CDR1 and CDR2 from the germline V gene are SNHLY and FYNNEI. The CDR3 sequence: CASSISQGPNQPQHF. For the CDR3, the DNA is TGTGCCAGCTCAATATCACAGGGTCCCAATCAGCCCCAGCATTTT.

Remarks on this clone: This could be a read error, since a much larger clone is one nucleotide away. The chain couples TRBV10-3 to TRBJ2-5; TRBD2 agrees at 8 bases. The length of the CDR3 is 14 residues. Germline V lookup: CDR1 ENHRY, CDR2 SYGVKD. Trimming cost V 10 bases and J 5 bases; bases outside gene matches: 12. CDR3 in DNA: TGTGCCACCCGACTAGCGTGGGAAGTGGAGACCCAGTACTTC. Its protein is CATRLAWEVETQYF.

This clone has ten or more counts. The rearrangement links TRBV19 to TRBJ2-2, with a tentative D call TRBD2 (5 bases). CDR3 length: 15 amino acids. V was cut by 3 bases and J by 4 bases, with 12 bases left in between. The germline V gene encodes CDR1 LNHDA and CDR2 SQIVND (reference sequence). CDR3 DNA: TGTGCCAGTAGTATCGGAGGTACCGGCACCGGGGAGCTGTTTTTT. Protein sequence: CASSIGGTGTGELFF.

This clone was picked up many times. The chain joins TRBV28 to TRBJ2-2; 8 nucleotides agree with TRBD1. V lost 2 bases and J lost 4; bases outside the gene matches: 3. The CDR3 runs to 15 residues. The germline V gene has CDR1 MDHEN and CDR2 SYDVKM. The CDR3 here is CASSLPGTGTGELFF. The CDR3 bases are TGTGCCAGCAGTTTACCGGGGACAGGCACCGGGGAGCTGTTTTTT.

This clone came up many times. V is TRBV6-1 and J is TRBJ1-1, with TRBD1 matching over 8 bases. J was trimmed by 0 bases and V by 5 bases; bases with no gene match: 2. The CDR3 runs to 14 residues. The germline V gene encodes CDR1 MNHNS and CDR2 SASEGT. As DNA, the CDR3 is TGTGCCAGCAGTCAGGGGGCGTTGAACACTGAAGCTTTCTTT. This gives the protein CASSQGALNTEAFF.

In its sample, this clone was seen a few times. This chain connects TRBV2 to TRBJ1-6; 8 nucleotides match TRBD1. With V trimmed by 4 bases and J by 4 bases, 9 bases remained unmatched. Germline lookup yields CDR1 SNHLY and CDR2 FYNNEI. This CDR3 is 17 amino acids long. CDR3 DNA sequence: TGTGCCAGCAGTGTAGCGTCTGGACAGGGTTATAATTCACCCCTCCACTTT. It codes for CASSVASGQGYNSPLHF.

This clone was seen a few times. This chain joins TRBV9 and TRBJ1-6; TRBD1 agrees at 7 bases. There are 15 residues in the CDR3. V gave up 0 bases and J gave up 7 bases; unmatched junction bases: 4. Germline V gene data show CDR1 as SGDLS and CDR2 as YYNGEE. The CDR3 region is CASSVAVTGNSPLHF. The CDR3 region has the DNA TGTGCCAGCAGCGTAGCTGTGACAGGGAATTCACCCCTCCACTTT.

This clone was seen at least ten times. The chain is built from TRBV4-3 and TRBJ1-2; possible D gene TRBD1, 5 bases. V lost 1 base, J lost 2 bases, and 5 bases lay in between. Germline CDR1 reads LGHNA; CDR2 reads YSLEER. This CDR3 comprises 13 residues. The CDR3 coding sequence is TGCGCCAGCAGCCAAGGGGGCAACTATGGCTACACCTTC. It yields the protein CASSQGGNYGYTF.

This clone was observed many times. This sequence joins TRBV7-6 and TRBJ2-7; possibly TRBD2 for D (5 bases). This CDR3 region has 13 residues. Germline V CDR1 and CDR2: SGHVS, FNYEAQ. V was cut by 1 base and J by 3 bases, with 7 bases left in between. The CDR3 here is CASSLDAGYEQYF. CDR3 sequence (DNA): TGTGCCAGCAGCTTAGACGCGGGCTACGAGCAGTACTTC.

This clone was picked up a small number of times. The chain carries TRBV10-2 and TRBJ2-2; 8 bases line up with TRBD1. This CDR3 is built from 16 residues. The trim removed 6 bases at V and 0 bases at J, leaving 6 bases unmatched. Looked up from germline, CDR1 is WSHSY and CDR2 is SAAADI. CDR3 protein: CASRVQGASNTGELFF. The CDR3 DNA reads as TGCGCCAGCAGGGTCCAGGGGGCATCGAACACCGGGGAGCTGTTTTTT.

This clone was seen more than once but under ten times. This chain uses TRBV5-1 with TRBJ2-1; TRBD1 might be the D (6 bases). Germline CDR1 reads SGHRS; CDR2 reads YFSETQ. This CDR3 contains 17 residues. Trimming took 0 bases from V and 4 from J, leaving 17 bases between them. The DNA for the CDR3 is TGCGCCAGCAGCTTGGCCCCCTCCGGGACACCGTACAATGAGCAGTTCTTC. Amino acid sequence: CASSLAPSGTPYNEQFF.

There are many counts of this clone. The CDR3 sequence: CASRQLAYEQYV. DNA of the CDR3: TGTGCCAGCAGACAGCTTGCCTACGAGCAGTACGTC. The chain is built from TRBV2 and TRBJ2-7; D remains unclear. CDR1 is SNHLY and CDR2 is FYNNEI in the germline V gene. V gave up 6 bases and J gave up 2 bases, with 8 bases separating them. The CDR3 sequence is 12 residues long.

This clone appeared many times. The rearrangement uses TRBV28 and TRBJ1-4, with D perhaps matching TRBD1 (5 bases). Germline loops: CDR1 MDHEN, CDR2 SYDVKM. The V and J ends lost 8 bases and 7 bases respectively, with 14 bases between them. This CDR3 contains 13 residues. The CDR3 DNA is TGTGCCAGCCAACAGGACAACCCTGAAAAACTGTTTTTT. Its translation is CASQQDNPEKLFF.

This clone has at least ten counts. The chain is built from TRBV7-9 and TRBJ2-2; TRBD1 aligns across 7 bases. Germline V lookup: CDR1 SEHNR, CDR2 FQNEAQ (reference sequence). V dropped 3 bases and J dropped 2; count of bases not matched to a gene: 3. This CDR3 region has 15 residues. The CDR3 here is CASSLGQTNTGELFF. In nucleotides, the CDR3 is TGTGCCAGCAGCTTGGGACAGACTAACACCGGGGAGCTGTTTTTT.

In this sample, this clone turned up many times. The chain is built from TRBV6-1 and TRBJ2-5, with 12 bases identical to TRBD2. The CDR3 consists of 17 residues. Looked up from germline, CDR1 is MNHNS and CDR2 is SASEGT. V trimming: 0 bases; J trimming: 9 bases; junction bases outside the gene matches: 11. The CDR3 reads CASSEAPTSGGRIAQYF. The CDR3 nucleotides read TGTGCCAGCAGTGAAGCGCCGACTAGCGGGGGCCGGATCGCCCAGTACTTC.